A single sample is the source of the 13 T cell receptor beta chains below, sequenced in a study of cytomegalovirus exposure and HLA in healthy donors. Primers included in the PCR were 60 Vbeta and 13 Jbeta primers. Measured with immunoSEQ multiplex PCR; TCRdb has only the in-frame clones, and not every one. This repertoire shows 130,000 to 150,000 clones, around 80% found once; its top ten account for approximately 6%. The sequenced sample was PBMCs. The receptors here all came from a man aged 25 to 40 in good health and CMV-seropositive.

About this clone: Distinct nucleotide sequences in the sample also encode this CDR3. The V call is TRBV9, the J call TRBJ2-5; D ambiguous. V was trimmed by 4 bases and J by 0 bases, leaving 4 bases between them. The CDR3 is 12 amino acids. Germline V gives CDR1 SGDLS, CDR2 YYNGEE. The CDR3 sequence: CASSQYQETQYF. The CDR3 DNA reads TGTGCCAGCAGCCAGTACCAAGAGACCCAGTACTTC.

To note about this clone: The same CDR3 arises from other DNA sequences in this sample as well. The V and J genes are TRBV7-2 and TRBJ1-1; perhaps TRBD1 as D (5 bases). The length of the CDR3 is 13 residues. V shed 5 bases and J shed 1 base, with 8 bases lying between them. Germline V gene data show CDR1 as SGHTA and CDR2 as FQGNSA. DNA for the CDR3: TGTGCCAGCAGCCTCCAGGGGAACACTGAAGCTTTCTTT. Translating gives CASSLQGNTEAFF.

The chain carries TRBV5-4 and TRBJ1-5, with D perhaps TRBD1 (5 bases). The ends were cut back, 4 bases at V and 4 bases at J, with 12 bases in the middle. The V gene's germline CDR1 is SGHNT and CDR2 YYREEE (reference sequence). The CDR3 is made up of 14 amino acids. CDR3 nucleotides: TGTGCCAGCAGCCCCGGGGGTATTAATCAGCCCCAGCATTTT. Amino acid sequence: CASSPGGINQPQHF.

The chain carries TRBV29-1 and TRBJ1-1, with 9 nucleotides matching TRBD1. The germline V gene has CDR1 SQVTM and CDR2 ANQGSEA. The CDR3 spans 13 residues. The junction had 5 bases not matched to a gene; V was cut back by 7 bases and J by 2 bases. CDR3 loop: CSADRGINTEAFF. For the CDR3, the DNA is TGCAGCGCAGACAGGGGGATAAACACTGAAGCTTTCTTT. Looking up the rest from reference TRBV29-1 and TRBJ1-1 gives the full variable domain: SAVISQKPSRDICQRGTSLTIQCQVDSQVTMMFWYRQQPGQSLTLIATANQGSEATYESGFVIDKFPISRPNLTFSTLTVSNMSPEDSSIYLCSADRGINTEAFFGQGTRLTVV.

The sample holds one count of this clone. This chain joins TRBV29-1 and TRBJ2-7, with D tentatively TRBD1 (7 bases). The germline V gene has CDR1 SQVTM and CDR2 ANQGSEA. V lost 1 base and J lost 2, with 21 bases in between. The CDR3 has 17 amino acids. This CDR3 reads CSVEAAGQRSAAYEQYF. The CDR3 DNA is TGCAGCGTTGAAGCCGCGGGACAGAGATCCGCGGCCTACGAGCAGTACTTC.

The CDR3 reads CASSAGTGDYYGYTF. In DNA, the CDR3 is TGTGCCAGCAGCGCCGGGACAGGAGATTACTATGGCTACACCTTC. The V call is TRBV9, the J call TRBJ1-2; 8 nucleotides align to TRBD1. V was clipped by 3 bases and J by 3 bases; unmatched bases: 7. Germline loops: CDR1 SGDLS, CDR2 YYNGEE. The CDR3 is made up of 15 amino acids. Supplemented by reference TRBV9 and TRBJ1-2, the full variable domain reads DSGVTQTPKHLITATGQRVTLRCSPRSGDLSVYWYQQSLDQGLQFLIQYYNGEERAKGNILERFSAQQFPDLHSELNLSSLELGDSALYFCASSAGTGDYYGYTFGSGTRLTVV.

This chain connects TRBV6-1 to TRBJ1-4; 8 bases align to TRBD1. Germline V gives CDR1 MNHNS, CDR2 SASEGT. V shed 2 bases, J shed 7 bases, and the junction held 9 bases outside the gene matches. The CDR3 consists of 16 residues. CDR3 residues: CASSESTGEWGEKLFF. CDR3 coding DNA: TGTGCCAGCAGTGAATCGACAGGGGAATGGGGTGAAAAACTGTTTTTT.

Notes on this clone: Sequence at one end of the junction differs from germline and may be a read error. The rearrangement uses TRBV7-9 and TRBJ1-1; TRBD1 matches 9 bases. The CDR3 is 12 residues long. Germline loops: CDR1 SEHNR, CDR2 FQNEAQ (reference sequence). The CDR3 sequence is CSSSWGQGDAFF. The CDR3 DNA follows: TGTTCCAGCAGCTGGGGACAGGGTGATGCTTTCTTT.

The V call is TRBV28, the J call TRBJ2-2; tentative D call: TRBD2 (5 bases). Germline CDR1 MDHEN, CDR2 SYDVKM. The CDR3 is 16 amino acids. Trimming stripped 5 bases from V and 0 bases from J, with 13 bases between. The CDR3 here is CASSPLAFANTGELFF. The CDR3 DNA follows: TGTGCCAGCAGTCCTTTAGCGTTCGCGAACACCGGGGAGCTGTTTTTT. The full variable domain, completed using reference TRBV28 and TRBJ2-2, is DVKVTQSSRYLVKRTGEKVFLECVQDMDHENMFWYRQDPGLGLRLIYFSYDVKMKEKGDIPEGYSVSREKKERFSLILESASTNQTSMYLCASSPLAFANTGELFFGEGSRLTVL.

The gene calls are TRBV13 and TRBJ2-3; 8 bases agree with TRBD2. In germline, CDR1 is PRHDT, CDR2 FYEKMQ (reference sequence). V trimming: 5 bases; J trimming: 0 bases; junction bases outside the gene matches: 13. This CDR3 comprises 18 residues. The CDR3 region is CASSPRGLVGSSTDTQYF. The CDR3 DNA sequence: TGTGCCAGCAGCCCCCGGGGACTAGTGGGAAGTAGCACAGATACGCAGTATTTT.

This chain connects TRBV7-9 to TRBJ2-6; TRBD1 matches at 8 bases. The CDR3 loop spans 14 amino acids. The V gene end was trimmed by 4 bases and the J gene end by 10 bases; junction bases not matched to a gene: 6. Per germline, CDR1 SEHNR and CDR2 FQNEAQ (reference sequence). This chain's CDR3 is CASSSRTGINVLTF. The CDR3, as DNA: TGTGCCAGCAGCTCCCGGACAGGGATAAACGTCCTGACTTTC.

The chain links TRBV2 to TRBJ2-5; 12 bases are a match to TRBD1. The germline V gene has CDR1 SNHLY and CDR2 FYNNEI. The CDR3 has 15 residues. Losses at the gene ends were 6 bases for V and 4 bases for J; bases not matched to a gene: 6. CDR3: CASSRDRGRGETQYF. DNA of the CDR3: TGTGCCAGCAGCCGGGACAGGGGGCGCGGAGAGACCCAGTACTTC.

The chain carries TRBV19 and TRBJ2-7, with 11 bases aligning to TRBD1. Trimming at V came to 5 bases and at J to 3 bases, leaving 6 bases not matched to a gene. The CDR3 has 15 amino acids. Germline values: CDR1 LNHDA, CDR2 SQIVND (reference sequence). DNA of the CDR3: TGTGCCAGTAGTGTATCCGGGACAGGGGGCTACGAGCAGTACTTC. Encoded protein: CASSVSGTGGYEQYF. The whole variable domain, remainder taken from reference TRBV19 and TRBJ2-7, is DGGITQSPKYLFRKEGQNVTLSCEQNLNHDAMYWYRQDPGQGLRLIYYSQIVNDFQKGDIAEGYSVSREKKESFPLTVTSAQKNPTAFYLCASSVSGTGGYEQYFGPGTRLTVT.